Following are 15 T cell receptor beta chains from one sample sequenced in a study of OX40 agonist ivuxolimab in advanced cancers. Library creation used the immunoSEQ multiplex PCR assay. TCRdb provides this immuneACCESS table in a form limited to in-frame rearrangements. Some clones are lacking; in checked studies, under half of them reflect an unresolved V gene, and why the rest are absent is not known. A total of about 42,000 clones appear in this sample, 65% to 85% of them only once. The ten top clones hold approximately 23% of the sample. Sequences were derived from CD4+ or CD8+ T cells sorted from blood, sampled in a trial of the OX40 agonist ivuxolimab. These TCRs come from an adult with an advanced solid tumor such as melanoma, head and neck, liver or kidney cancer.

The gene calls are TRBV6-6 and TRBJ2-2; TRBD2 might be the D (5 bases). The V gene lost 8 bases and the J gene lost 4 bases, with 17 bases spanning the gap. The CDR3 is 15 amino acids. Germline V gene sequence: CDR1 MNHNY, CDR2 SVGAGI (reference sequence). CDR3 residues: CASGGGGLSTGELFF. DNA for the CDR3: TGTGCCAGCGGTGGAGGAGGCCTAAGCACCGGGGAGCTGTTTTTT.

The chain uses TRBV10-3 and TRBJ2-5, with D hard to call. CDR1 is ENHRY, CDR2 SYGVKD, per germline. V lost 3 bases to trimming and J lost 5 bases, with 4 bases between them. The CDR3 extends over 11 amino acids. Written as DNA, the CDR3 is TGTGCCATCAGTGATATGGAGACCCAGTACTTC. Its protein is CAISDMETQYF.

V is TRBV27 and J is TRBJ2-6, with D possibly being TRBD2 (7 bases). The CDR3 spans 20 residues. CDR1 is MNHEY, CDR2 SMNVEV, per germline (reference sequence). The V gene lost 6 bases and the J gene lost 2 bases, with 26 bases spanning the gap. DNA for the CDR3: TGTGCCAGCAGCCCTCGTTGGGGGGGCACAGCCTTCGCTGGGGCCAACGTCCTGACTTTC. This gives the protein CASSPRWGGTAFAGANVLTF.

The V call is TRBV21-1, the J call TRBJ1-3. TRBV21-1 represents a pseudogene. The CDR3 extends over 15 amino acids. The CDR3 loop is CASSVRKSSGNTIYF. For the CDR3, the DNA is TGTGCCAGCAGCGTGAGGAAGAGCTCTGGAAACACCATATATTTT.

This clone was seen only a few times. The chain links TRBV5-1 to TRBJ2-2; D remains unclear. Trimming removed 0 bases from V and 5 bases from J, with 17 bases in between. Germline values: CDR1 SGHRS, CDR2 YFSETQ. CDR3 size: 17 residues. CDR3 nucleotide sequence: TGCGCCAGCAGCTTGGTTTATGTCCCCGCGGCGACCGGGGAGCTGTTTTTT. Its protein product is CASSLVYVPAATGELFF.

V is TRBV12-5 and J is TRBJ2-1; 7 nucleotides align to TRBD2. Trimming at V came to 2 bases and at J to 10 bases, leaving 8 bases not matched to a gene. Germline V CDR1 and CDR2: LGHNT, FRNRAP. The CDR3 covers 14 residues. The CDR3 protein is CASGLSLMGGEQFF. CDR3 bases: TGTGCTAGTGGTTTGTCTCTCATGGGGGGGGAGCAGTTCTTC.

The chain joins TRBV4-2 to TRBJ1-1; D perhaps matches TRBD1 (6 bases). Per the germline V gene, CDR1 is LGHNA and CDR2 is YNFKEQ. This CDR3 contains 17 residues. Between the trimmed V and J ends, which lost 0 bases and 0 bases, there was a span of 14 bases. The CDR3 loop reads CASSQDAGAAMNTEAFF. Written as DNA, the CDR3 is TGTGCCAGCAGCCAAGATGCAGGGGCGGCGATGAACACTGAAGCTTTCTTT.

The genes are TRBV27 and TRBJ2-5; 15 bases map to TRBD2. After removal of 5 bases from V and 4 bases from J, the junction contained 11 bases not matched to a gene. The CDR3 totals 18 residues. The germline V gene has CDR1 MNHEY and CDR2 SMNVEV (reference sequence). The CDR3 nucleotides read TGTGCCAGCAGTGCCAACCTCGGGACTAGCGGGAGGCGAGAGACCCAGTACTTC. Its translation: CASSANLGTSGRRETQYF.

DNA of the CDR3: TGCGCCAGCAGCTCAGGGGGCGTTCCCGAAGCTTTCTTT. It yields the protein CASSSGGVPEAFF. The chain is built from TRBV5-1 and TRBJ1-1, with 8 bases lining up with TRBD1. V dropped 3 bases and J dropped 8; count of bases not matched to a gene: 6. Germline-derived CDR1 and CDR2 are SGHRS and YFSETQ. The CDR3 extends over 13 amino acids.

The V gene is TRBV25-1, the J gene TRBJ2-2; TRBD2 matches 7 bases. Germline lookup yields CDR1 MGHDK and CDR2 SYGVNS. V lost 5 bases, J lost 1 base, and 7 bases stayed unmatched. This CDR3 contains 16 residues. The CDR3 DNA is TGTGCCAGCAGTATCAGGACTAGTGAGAACACCGGGGAGCTGTTTTTT. Protein: CASSIRTSENTGELFF.

The rearrangement links TRBV6-1 to TRBJ1-5; a possible D gene is TRBD1 (6 bases). CDR3 length: 14 residues. Per germline, CDR1 MNHNS and CDR2 SASEGT. The germline V and J ends were trimmed by 7 bases and 3 bases, with 13 bases remaining between them. CDR3 amino acids: CASMTGGINQPQHF. Here the CDR3 DNA reads TGTGCCAGCATGACAGGCGGGATCAATCAGCCCCAGCATTTT.

This sequence joins TRBV19 and TRBJ2-5; a weak D match, TRBD1 (6 bases). Near its end, the DNA agrees better with TRBJ2-7, so the J call may be wrong. This CDR3 has 13 amino acids. Per the germline V gene, CDR1 is LNHDA and CDR2 is SQIVND (reference sequence). The CDR3 loop is CASSPSSGDEQYF. The CDR3 DNA sequence: TGTGCCAGTAGTCCTTCGTCAGGGGACGAGCAGTACTTC.

V and J are TRBV9 and TRBJ2-5; D may be TRBD2 (6 bases). V was cut by 3 bases and J by 5 bases, with 26 bases left in between. Germline lookup yields CDR1 SGDLS and CDR2 YYNGEE. This CDR3 is built from 18 residues. The CDR3 DNA sequence: TGTGCCAGCAGCGGGGGTTTGGTGGTGGGGGGAAGTACGGAGACCCAGTACTTC. The encoded protein is CASSGGLVVGGSTETQYF.

This rearrangement joins TRBV29-1 to TRBJ2-7; no firm D call. Germline V gene data show CDR1 as SQVTM and CDR2 as ANQGSEA. The CDR3 consists of 12 residues. V dropped 4 bases and J dropped 2 bases, with 9 bases sitting between them. The CDR3 region is CSVGANPYEQYF. The CDR3, as DNA: TGCAGCGTTGGGGCCAACCCCTACGAGCAGTACTTC.

V and J are TRBV6-1 and TRBJ2-3; TRBD2 agrees at 7 bases. CDR3 length: 16 amino acids. Germline CDR1 and CDR2: MNHNS and SASEGT. The junction had 9 bases not matched to a gene; V was cut back by 4 bases and J by 2 bases. CDR3 bases: TGTGCCAGCAGTGTTCAACGGGGAGGGTCCACAGATACGCAGTATTTT. Protein sequence: CASSVQRGGSTDTQYF.